This T cell receptor beta chain was recovered during a study of identical twins. Each CDR3 protein gets one entry after TCRdb re-called the 5' RACE reads with MiXCR. The sample lists 650,000 to 800,000 distinct CDR3 sequences, 8.5% to 9% seen once, with approximately 0.89% in the top ten. Comments on this clonotype: Its antigen is currently unknown.

Study-wide findings and caveats: Among out-of-frame alpha sequences shared by twins, low generation probability occurred in excess.

The trim removed 7 bases at V and 0 bases at J, leaving 20 bases unmatched. Per germline, CDR1 WNHNN and CDR2 SYGVQD (reference sequence). The CDR3 loop spans 20 amino acids. These data also featured in a second study, about yellow fever vaccine responses in identical twins.

The specimen was PBMCs. This chain uses TRBV10-1 with TRBJ2-3; 9 bases line up with TRBD2. The clonotype comes from a woman under 30 in good health. This CDR3 reads CASTETSGRTFFSSTDTQYF. CDR3 nucleotide sequence: TGCGCCAGCACCGAAACGAGCGGGAGGACTTTCTTCTCTAGCACAGATACGCAGTATTTT.